A single sample gave rise to the 7 T cell receptor beta chains below, sequenced in a study of CD8 T cells in Susac syndrome. Random hexamers primed reverse transcription of about 0.5 to 1 ug RNA. TCRdb analysed the immunoSEQ multiplex PCR reads with MiXCR anew, one entry per CDR3 protein. In the table there are about 85,000 distinct CDR3 sequences, 95% of which are singletons. Sequencing was performed on CD8+ T cells from PBMCs. The receptors originated from a human donor with Susac syndrome.

V gene TRBV4-1 combines with J gene TRBJ2-7, with 8 bases that match TRBD1. Trimming at V came to 4 bases and at J to 3 bases, leaving 5 bases not matched to a gene. The CDR3 consists of 14 residues. In germline, CDR1 is MGHRA, CDR2 YSYEKL. In nucleotides, the CDR3 is TGCGCCAGCAGCCTTACAGGGGGTGGCTACGAGCAGTACTTC. It specifies CASSLTGGGYEQYF.

This chain links TRBV20-1 with TRBJ2-1; tentatively, D is TRBD2 (6 bases). Germline V lookup: CDR1 DFQATT, CDR2 SNEGSKA (reference sequence). The CDR3 loop spans 15 amino acids. V dropped 6 bases and J dropped 0 bases, with 15 bases sitting between them. The CDR3 DNA reads TGCAGTGCCCTAAGCGGGTACAGCTCCTACAATGAGCAGTTCTTC. Its protein is CSALSGYSSYNEQFF.

The rearrangement links TRBV7-3 to TRBJ2-7, with 8 positions matching TRBD2. The length of the CDR3 is 13 residues. From germline, CDR1 is SGHTA and CDR2 FQGTGA. Germline trimming cut 2 bases from V and 5 bases from J; bases unmatched to any gene: 2. CDR3 DNA: TGTGCCAGCAGCTTAGCGGGAGGTAACGAGCAGTACTTC. Translated, it gives CASSLAGGNEQYF.

Only one count was recorded for this clonotype. The genes are TRBV19 and TRBJ1-5; no clear D gene. Trimming took 5 bases from V and 6 from J, leaving 14 bases between them. Germline V gene lookup returns CDR1 LNHDA and CDR2 SQIVND (reference sequence). The CDR3 is 14 amino acids. The CDR3 loop reads CASSLTEHGQPQHF. Here the CDR3 DNA reads TGTGCCAGTAGTTTAACCGAGCACGGTCAGCCCCAGCATTTT.

This rearrangement joins TRBV20-1 to TRBJ1-1; tentative D call: TRBD1 (6 bases). Trimming stripped 6 bases from V and 0 bases from J, with 14 bases between. Germline V gene data show CDR1 as DFQATT and CDR2 as SNEGSKA (reference sequence). This CDR3 comprises 14 residues. The CDR3 bases are TGCAGTGCGAAGCTTACAGGGTTGAACACTGAAGCTTTCTTT. This gives the protein CSAKLTGLNTEAFF.

The chain joins TRBV29-1 to TRBJ2-1; 9 bases are a match to TRBD2. V lost 7 bases to trimming and J lost 9 bases; unmatched junction nucleotides: 16. The germline gives CDR1 SQVTM, CDR2 ANQGSEA. This CDR3 contains 15 residues. The CDR3 DNA is TGCAGCGGCGCCGGGACTAGCACACAGCAATCTGAGCAGTTCTTC. It specifies CSGAGTSTQQSEQFF.

The chain joins TRBV3-1 to TRBJ2-7; 11 bases are shared with TRBD1. With 5 bases clipped from V and 3 bases from J, the junction kept 6 bases outside the gene matches. Germline CDR1 and CDR2: LGHDT and YNNKEL (reference sequence). This CDR3 comprises 15 residues. The CDR3 sequence: CASSSTGTGGYEQYF. For the CDR3, the DNA is TGTGCCAGCAGCTCTACCGGGACAGGGGGCTACGAGCAGTACTTC.